This T cell receptor (beta chain) was found in a study of blood T cell repertoires in COVID-19. The germline CDR1 and CDR2 sequences are KGHDR and SFDVKD. CDR3 length equals 16 residues. The V segment lost 4 bases and the J segment 6 bases; nucleotides outside the gene matches: 7. The method was immunoSEQ multiplex PCR; TCRdb's version includes in-frame clones alone and lacks a portion of them. The sample has about 300,000 clones, 75% to 90% seen once; the top ten hold about 2.7%. This sequence was found in a woman aged 50 to 60 who had recovered from COVID-19. The sample comprised PBMCs or T cells enriched from blood (not recorded which). The V call is TRBV24-1, the J call TRBJ2-1; the match to TRBD2 covers 11 bases. This chain's CDR3 is CATSDRTSGSLNEQFF. The CDR3 nucleotides read TGTGCCACCAGTGACCGCACTAGCGGGAGTCTCAATGAGCAGTTCTTC.